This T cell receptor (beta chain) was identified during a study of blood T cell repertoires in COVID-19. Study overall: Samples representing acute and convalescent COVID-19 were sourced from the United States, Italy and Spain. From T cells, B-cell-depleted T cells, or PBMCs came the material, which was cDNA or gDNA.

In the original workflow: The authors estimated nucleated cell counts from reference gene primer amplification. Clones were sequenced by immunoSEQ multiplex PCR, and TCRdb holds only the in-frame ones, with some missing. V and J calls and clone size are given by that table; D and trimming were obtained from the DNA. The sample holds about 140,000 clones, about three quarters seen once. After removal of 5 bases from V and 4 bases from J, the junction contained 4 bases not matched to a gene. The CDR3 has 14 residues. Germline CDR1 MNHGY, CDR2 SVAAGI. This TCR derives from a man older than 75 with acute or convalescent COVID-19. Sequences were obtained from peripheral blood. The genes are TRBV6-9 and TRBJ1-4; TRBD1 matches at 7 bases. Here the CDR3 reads CASSGGTVNEKLFF. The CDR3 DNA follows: TGTGCCAGCAGTGGCGGGACAGTTAATGAAAAACTGTTTTTT.